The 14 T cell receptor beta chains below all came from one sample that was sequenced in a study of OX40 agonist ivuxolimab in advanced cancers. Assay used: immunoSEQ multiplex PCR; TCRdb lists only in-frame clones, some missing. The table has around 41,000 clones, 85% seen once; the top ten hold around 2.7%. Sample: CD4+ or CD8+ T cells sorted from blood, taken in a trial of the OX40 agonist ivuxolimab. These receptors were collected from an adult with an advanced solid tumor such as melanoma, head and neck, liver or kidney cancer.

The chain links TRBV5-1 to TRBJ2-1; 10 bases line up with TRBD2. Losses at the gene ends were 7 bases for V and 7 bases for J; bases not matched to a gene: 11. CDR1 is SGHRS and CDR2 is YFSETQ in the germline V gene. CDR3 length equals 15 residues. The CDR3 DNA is TGCGCCAGCGTACCACTAGCGGGAACTGGAAATGAGCAGTTCTTC. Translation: CASVPLAGTGNEQFF.

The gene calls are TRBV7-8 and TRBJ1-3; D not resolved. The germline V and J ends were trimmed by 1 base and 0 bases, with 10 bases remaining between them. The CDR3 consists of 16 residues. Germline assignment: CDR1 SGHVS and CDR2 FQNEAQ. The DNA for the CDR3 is TGTGCCAGCAGCTTAGGGAGCCCCTTCTCTGGAAACACCATATATTTT. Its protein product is CASSLGSPFSGNTIYF.

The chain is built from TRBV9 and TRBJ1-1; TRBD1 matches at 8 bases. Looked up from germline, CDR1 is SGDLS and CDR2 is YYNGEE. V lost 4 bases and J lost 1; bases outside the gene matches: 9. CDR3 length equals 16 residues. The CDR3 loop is CASSPRQGWKNTEAFF. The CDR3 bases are TGTGCCAGCAGCCCACGACAGGGGTGGAAGAACACTGAAGCTTTCTTT.

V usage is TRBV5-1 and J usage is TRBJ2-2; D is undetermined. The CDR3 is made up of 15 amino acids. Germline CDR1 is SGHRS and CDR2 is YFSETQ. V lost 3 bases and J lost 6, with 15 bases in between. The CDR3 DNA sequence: TGCGCCAGCAGCTACAGCCTGAGCCCTTCCGGGGAGCTGTTTTTT. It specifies CASSYSLSPSGELFF.

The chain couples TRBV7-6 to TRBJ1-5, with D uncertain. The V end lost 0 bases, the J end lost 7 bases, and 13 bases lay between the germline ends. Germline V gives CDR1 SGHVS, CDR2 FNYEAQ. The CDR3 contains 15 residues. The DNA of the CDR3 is TGTGCCAGCAGCTTAGCCCGAACAGTTGGGCAGCCCCAGCATTTT. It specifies CASSLARTVGQPQHF.

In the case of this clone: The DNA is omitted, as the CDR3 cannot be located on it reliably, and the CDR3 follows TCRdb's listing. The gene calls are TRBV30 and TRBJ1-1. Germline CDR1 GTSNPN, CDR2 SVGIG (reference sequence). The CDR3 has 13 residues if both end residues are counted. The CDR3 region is CAWSVAGGAQENF.

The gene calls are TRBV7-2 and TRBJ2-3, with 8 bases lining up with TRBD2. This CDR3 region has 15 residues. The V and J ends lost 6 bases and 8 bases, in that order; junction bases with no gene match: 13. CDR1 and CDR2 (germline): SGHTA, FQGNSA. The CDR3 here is CASSSPGLVASTQYF. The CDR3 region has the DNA TGTGCCAGCAGTTCTCCGGGACTAGTCGCGTCTACGCAGTATTTT.

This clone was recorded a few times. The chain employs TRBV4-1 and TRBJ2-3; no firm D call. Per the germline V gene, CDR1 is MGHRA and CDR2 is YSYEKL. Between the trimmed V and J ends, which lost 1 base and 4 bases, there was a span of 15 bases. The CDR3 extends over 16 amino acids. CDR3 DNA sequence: TGCGCCAGCAGCCAAGGGTCCTCTCGGGCATCAGATACGCAGTATTTT. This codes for CASSQGSSRASDTQYF.

The CDR3 protein is CASSSKGVTGSTESYEQYF. CDR3 nucleotides: TGTGCCAGCAGCTCAAAGGGCGTCACAGGGTCGACGGAGTCCTACGAGCAGTACTTC. The V and J genes are TRBV7-8 and TRBJ2-7; maybe TRBD1 (6 bases). Per the germline V gene, CDR1 is SGHVS and CDR2 is FQNEAQ. V lost 4 bases, J lost 1 base, and 26 bases lay in between. The CDR3 spans 19 residues.

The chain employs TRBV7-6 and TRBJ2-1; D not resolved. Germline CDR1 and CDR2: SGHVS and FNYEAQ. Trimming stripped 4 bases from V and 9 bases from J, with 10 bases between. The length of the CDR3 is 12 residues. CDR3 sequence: CASSSSFSEQFF. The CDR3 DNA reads TGTGCCAGCAGCTCCTCCTTTAGTGAGCAGTTCTTC.

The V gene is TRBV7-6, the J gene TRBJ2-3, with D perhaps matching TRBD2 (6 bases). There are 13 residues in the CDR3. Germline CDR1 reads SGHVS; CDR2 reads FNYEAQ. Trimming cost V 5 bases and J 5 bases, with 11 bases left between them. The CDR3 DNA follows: TGTGCCAGCAGCCCCAGCGGGTTAGATACGCAGTATTTT. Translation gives CASSPSGLDTQYF.

In nucleotides, the CDR3 is TGTGCCAGCAGGATCTCCAGGTTGAGCAATCAGCCCCAGCATTTT. Amino acid sequence: CASRISRLSNQPQHF. V and J are TRBV2 and TRBJ1-5; D unresolved. Trimming took 6 bases from V and 1 from J, leaving 13 bases between them. CDR3 size: 15 residues. CDR1 is SNHLY and CDR2 is FYNNEI in the germline V gene.

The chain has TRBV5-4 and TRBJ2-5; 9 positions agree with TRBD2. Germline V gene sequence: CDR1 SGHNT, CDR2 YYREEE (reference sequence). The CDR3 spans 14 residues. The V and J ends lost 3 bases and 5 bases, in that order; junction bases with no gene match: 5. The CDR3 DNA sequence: TGTGCCAGCAGCTCAGGGACTAGCCGGGAGACCCAGTACTTC. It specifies CASSSGTSRETQYF.

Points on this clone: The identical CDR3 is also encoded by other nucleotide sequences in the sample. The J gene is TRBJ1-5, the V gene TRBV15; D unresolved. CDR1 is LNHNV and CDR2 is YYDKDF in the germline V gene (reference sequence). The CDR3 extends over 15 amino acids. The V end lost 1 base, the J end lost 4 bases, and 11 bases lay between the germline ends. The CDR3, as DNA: TGTGCCACCAGCAGAGGAGGTGGGGTAAATCAGCCCCAGCATTTT. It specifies CATSRGGGVNQPQHF.